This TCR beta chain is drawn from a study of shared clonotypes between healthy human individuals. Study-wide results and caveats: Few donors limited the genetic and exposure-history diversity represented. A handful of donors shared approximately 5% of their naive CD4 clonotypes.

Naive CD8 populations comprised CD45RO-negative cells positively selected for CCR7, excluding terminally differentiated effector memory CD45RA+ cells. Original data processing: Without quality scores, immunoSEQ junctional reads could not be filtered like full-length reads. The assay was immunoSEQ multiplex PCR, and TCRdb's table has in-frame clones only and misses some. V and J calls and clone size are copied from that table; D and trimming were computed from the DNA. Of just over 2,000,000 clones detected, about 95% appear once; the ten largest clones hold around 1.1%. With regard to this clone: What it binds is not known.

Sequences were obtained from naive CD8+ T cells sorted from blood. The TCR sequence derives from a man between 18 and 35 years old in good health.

The CDR3 loop is CASSVLAGELFF. The CDR3 DNA reads TGTGCCAGCAGTGTATTGGCCGGGGAGCTGTTTTTT. The chain has TRBV27 and TRBJ2-2; D unclear. The CDR3 has 12 residues. CDR1 is MNHEY, CDR2 SMNVEV, per germline (reference sequence). Trimming left V 5 bases short and J 6 bases short, with 7 bases between.